Below, 12 T cell receptor beta chains from the same sample are listed, as sequenced in a study of blood T cell repertoires in COVID-19. Some clones are missing from TCRdb's copy, which holds only in-frame ones; the method was immunoSEQ multiplex PCR. The top ten clones hold roughly 0.25% of a sample with around 700,000 clones, more than 80% of them seen once. Sample: peripheral blood. Receptors originate from a woman between 18 and 29 years old with acute or convalescent COVID-19.

This chain joins TRBV28 and TRBJ1-2; D is perhaps TRBD1 (6 bases). The germline CDR1 and CDR2 sequences are MDHEN and SYDVKM. V was pared by 7 bases and J by 0 bases, with 12 bases between. The CDR3 length is 14 residues. The CDR3 loop is CASKRDITNYGYTF. The CDR3 DNA sequence: TGTGCCAGCAAAAGGGACATTACTAACTATGGCTACACCTTC.

Only one count was recorded for this clone. The CDR3 loop reads CASSEGVGGGPNTGELFF. The CDR3 bases are TGTGCCAGCAGTGAAGGGGTCGGCGGGGGACCGAACACCGGGGAGCTGTTTTTT. The rearrangement uses TRBV6-1 and TRBJ2-2; 7 bases map to TRBD2. The CDR3 consists of 18 residues. V lost 1 base and J lost 0; bases outside the gene matches: 8. Germline V gives CDR1 MNHNS, CDR2 SASEGT.

The V gene is TRBV7-2, the J gene TRBJ1-1; D uncertain. Trimming pared 1 base from V and 2 bases from J, leaving 8 bases between. This CDR3 contains 14 residues. Germline V gene data show CDR1 as SGHTA and CDR2 as FQGNSA. In DNA form, the CDR3 reads TGTGCCAGCAGCTTAGGCATGGCAAACACTGAAGCTTTCTTT. Residues: CASSLGMANTEAFF. The variable domain in full, completed from reference TRBV7-2 and TRBJ1-1, reads GAGVSQSPSNKVTEKGKDVELRCDPISGHTALYWYRQSLGQGLEFLIYFQGNSAPDKSGLPSDRFSAERTGGSVSTLTIQRTQQEDSAVYLCASSLGMANTEAFFGQGTRLTVV.

The chain is built from TRBV6-5 and TRBJ2-7, with D possibly TRBD1 on 5 matching bases. The germline V and J ends were trimmed by 4 bases and 5 bases, with 9 bases remaining between them. The CDR3 consists of 12 residues. Per the germline V gene, CDR1 is MNHEY and CDR2 is SVGAGI. The CDR3 DNA sequence: TGTGCCAGCAGTTCAGGGTCGCACGAGCAGTACTTC. This encodes CASSSGSHEQYF.

This sequence joins TRBV4-3 and TRBJ2-1, with 7 bases aligning to TRBD2. Trimming cost V 2 bases and J 9 bases; bases outside gene matches: 4. Germline-derived CDR1 and CDR2 are LGHNA and YSLEER. This CDR3 spans 13 amino acids. The CDR3 reads CASSQTLAAEQFF. The CDR3 DNA reads TGCGCCAGCAGCCAAACCCTAGCGGCTGAGCAGTTCTTC.

The chain recombines TRBV5-5 with TRBJ2-7; no clear D. This CDR3 spans 14 amino acids. V dropped 1 base and J dropped 2 bases, with 10 bases sitting between them. Germline-derived CDR1 and CDR2 are SGHKS and YYEKEE (reference sequence). The CDR3 loop reads CASSLSGQPYEQYF. In nucleotides, the CDR3 is TGTGCCAGCAGCTTGTCGGGTCAACCCTACGAGCAGTACTTC.

This chain joins TRBV5-1 and TRBJ2-7; 9 bases are shared with TRBD1. This CDR3 comprises 15 residues. Per the germline V gene, CDR1 is SGHRS and CDR2 is YFSETQ. With V trimmed by 1 base and J by 3 bases, 5 bases remained unmatched. The CDR3 nucleotides read TGCGCCAGCAGCTTGTACGGGACAGGGAACTACGAGCAGTACTTC. Translating it yields CASSLYGTGNYEQYF.

This clone occurred once. V gene TRBV28 combines with J gene TRBJ1-1; 8 bases fit TRBD1. This CDR3 has 12 amino acids. The germline gives CDR1 MDHEN, CDR2 SYDVKM. J was trimmed by 11 bases and V by 2 bases; bases with no gene match: 4. The CDR3 sequence: CASSLIWDRAFF. For the CDR3, the DNA is TGTGCCAGCAGTTTAATCTGGGACAGGGCTTTCTTT.

The gene calls are TRBV28 and TRBJ1-6; a possible D gene is TRBD1 (6 bases). The CDR3 contains 17 residues. Between the trimmed V and J ends, which lost 6 bases and 7 bases, there was a span of 22 bases. Germline CDR1 is MDHEN and CDR2 is SYDVKM. CDR3 sequence reads: CASSRPPRTDLNSPLHF. The DNA of the CDR3 is TGTGCCAGCAGCCGTCCTCCAAGGACAGATCTGAATTCACCCCTCCACTTT.

In DNA, the CDR3 is TGTGCCAGCAGCCTAGCGGGGGGGCCGGGTGAGCAGTTCTTC. Amino acids: CASSLAGGPGEQFF. V and J are TRBV2 and TRBJ2-1; 12 positions agree with TRBD2. CDR1 is SNHLY and CDR2 is FYNNEI in the germline V gene. The trim removed 6 bases at V and 9 bases at J, leaving 6 bases unmatched. This CDR3 has 14 amino acids.

V is TRBV7-2 and J is TRBJ2-3, with unresolved D. The CDR3 length is 15 residues. Trimming stripped 0 bases from V and 0 bases from J, with 7 bases between. Germline CDR1 and CDR2: SGHTA and FQGNSA. The CDR3 DNA reads as TGTGCCAGCAGCTTAGCAGCCACTAGCACAGATACGCAGTATTTT. Translating it yields CASSLAATSTDTQYF.

The gene calls are TRBV30 and TRBJ1-5; D may be TRBD1 (6 bases). The CDR3 runs 12 residues. V was clipped by 8 bases and J by 7 bases, with 15 bases between them. CDR1 and CDR2 (germline): GTSNPN, SVGIG (reference sequence). The CDR3 DNA follows: TGTGCCCGAGGAGAGGGGGAACAGCCCCAGCATTTT. This sequence encodes CARGEGEQPQHF.